The subject of this entry is one T cell receptor beta chain. Its antigen remains unidentified. Using about 190 ng DNA, around 30,000 T cell genomes, the sorted-subset replicate PCRs were run. The protocol was immunoSEQ multiplex PCR, while the TCRdb copy is restricted to in-frame clones and leaves out a portion. Found here are roughly 1.4 million clones, around 98.5% of them singletons; the top ten hold about 0.4%. This record comes from a study of shared clonotypes between healthy human individuals. Germline assignment: CDR1 LNHDA and CDR2 SQIVND (reference sequence). The V end lost 7 bases, the J end lost 0 bases, and 11 bases lay between the germline ends. The CDR3 runs to 14 residues. Study-wide results and caveats: It was the non-shared clonotypes that had lower generation probabilities than clonotypes shared by all four donors.

This receptor was obtained from a man aged 25 to 45 in good health. The sequencing input was naive CD4+ T cells sorted from blood. Stated subset: CD45RA+ positively selected. The rearrangement joins TRBV19 to TRBJ2-3; D possibly corresponds to TRBD1 (5 bases). This CDR3 is CASNLGASTDTQYF. CDR3 nucleotides: TGTGCCAGTAACCTAGGGGCTAGCACAGATACGCAGTATTTT.